This paragraph reports one T cell receptor beta chain. This clonotype was detected once. Its cognate antigen has yet to be identified. Per-base quality was not reported, and no clone a single base away is much larger than it. A lone read gives weak evidence. Without any cell sorting, total RNA and DNA were co-extracted from around 18-30 mg of bulk tissue using the AllPrep DNA/RNA mini kit. Between late 2015 and March 2016, roughly five patients in China with histopathologically diagnosed primary liver carcinoma had their tumors surgically resected. At the time of sampling, the patients had chronic HBV infection and had not received any treatment. Fresh tumor and adjacent tissue pieces were bisected, with one half stored in RNAlater at -80 degrees C and the other half sent for histology. This specimen belongs to a study of tumor-infiltrating lymphocytes in primary liver carcinoma (dated by TCRdb to the late 2010s). In terms of the full investigation: Of the five patients (three men and two women, aged 30 to 69 years), four had hepatocellular carcinoma and one had combined HCC and intrahepatic cholangiocarcinoma. For each liver tumor, the study sampled five regions along with adjacent normal tissue and blood, and applied TCRbeta repertoire sequencing, expression microarrays and whole-exome sequencing. Each sample produced about 3.5 to 8 million productive TCRbeta reads, and read depth showed no significant difference between tissue types. High reproducibility was observed for the technical replicate repertoires, with mean shared-clone rates about 0.92 and correlation coefficients above 0.95. A total of approximately 35 specimens from 5 patients, comprising 25 or so tumor regions, 5 adjacent noncancerous liver tissues and 5 peripheral blood samples, were covered by TCRbeta repertoire sequencing. The five patients had tumors staged T1-T3 N0M0, with maximum diameters ranging from 4.2 to 10 cm.

V lost 4 bases and J lost 6 bases, and the count of bases not matched to a germline gene is 9. From the cysteine through the phenylalanine, the CDR3 covers 17 amino acids. The DNA shown is the 51-base CDR3, in frame from base 1. Per the germline V gene (reference sequence), SEHNR is the CDR1 and FQNEAQ is the CDR2. Paper-wide results and their limitations: Only the TCR beta chain was sequenced, so true repertoire diversity is likely underestimated because unpaired alpha chains were not captured. The top 250 clones made up a significantly larger repertoire fraction in tumors than in blood (p = 0.039). Only 4 or 5 patients were included in the study, and the authors note that the findings should be validated in a larger study. Repertoire overlap was found to be higher between tumor regions (mean roughly 35%) than between tumor-adjacent (roughly 17%) or tumor-blood (roughly 15%) pairs, consistent with antigen-driven expansion. Since the samples were bulk and unsorted, there was no way to compare CD4+ and CD8+ T cell repertoires.

TCRbeta-specific cDNA was reverse-transcribed from about 0.45 ug total RNA using a constant-region primer and ProtoScript II reverse transcriptase. TCRbeta libraries were built with three nested multiplex PCR rounds, a slightly modified ARM-PCR procedure. Multiplex TRBV1-TRBV30 forward primers and a Cbeta reverse primer were used in the first two PCR rounds, each of which was run for roughly 9 cycles. A final 25-cycle PCR with Deep VentR polymerase added sample barcodes and Illumina adapters. Before sequencing, amplicons of 200-500 bp were purified from gel using a QIAquick gel extraction kit. An Illumina HiSeq 2500 was used to sequence the TCRbeta amplicons with 250-bp paired-end reads. The paper's data handling went like this. Trimmomatic v0.33 was used to quality-trim the reads, and FLASH v1.2.11 was used to merge paired reads so that full CDR3 sequences could be recovered. V, D and J germline segments were assigned to the rearranged TCRbeta sequences by MiGEC v1.2.1b. Clonotype statistics and Shannon-Wiener diversity indices were calculated with VDJtools v1.0.0. To reduce sampling bias, subsequent analyses other than the diversity analysis used only the 250 most abundant clonotypes in each sample. Using fastp trimming at Q25 and MiXCR clonotype assembly, TCRdb reanalyzed the public sequencing data and kept in-frame beta chains. CDR3 protein sequences are deduplicated, and each keeps its most common genes and DNA. TCRdb, not the authors, supplied the V and J calls. Counted in this sample were tens of thousands of distinct CDR3 sequences; approximately 82% of them appeared once. The top ten hold around 40% of the sample.

The origin of this receptor is a man aged 40-49 years with primary liver carcinoma and hepatitis B virus infection. The specimen sequenced was tumor-adjacent normal liver tissue. This chain is built from TRBV7-9 and TRBJ2-2, with 12 central nucleotides matching TRBD2. The encoded CDR3 is CASSSLGLAGMPGELFF. The DNA reads as follows: TGTGCCAGCAGCTCACTCGGACTAGCGGGAATGCCCGGGGAGCTGTTTTTT. The full variable domain, completed from the reference TRBV7-9 and TRBJ2-2 proteins outside the CDR3, reads DTGVSQNPRHKITKRGQNVTFRCDPISEHNRLYWYRQTLGQGPEFLTYFQNEAQLEKSRLLSDRFSAERPKGSFSTLEIQRTEQGDSAMYLCASSSLGLAGMPGELFFGEGSRLTVL.